This T cell receptor (beta chain) was found in a study of T cells in Graves' hyperthyroidism and ophthalmopathy. Overall study results and limits: Ophthalmopathy got predicted by the model a median about 6.5 months before its onset.

The CDR3 spans 12 residues. From germline, CDR1 is MNHNS and CDR2 SASEGT. The J segment lost 6 bases and the V segment lost 8 bases, leaving 2 bases of the junction unmatched. TCR beta CDR3 region amplification was performed from RNA transcripts. The HTBI set primed first-round TCR CDR3 RT-PCR. TCRdb re-called the multiplex PCR reads with MiXCR, one entry per CDR3 protein. This sample has around 300,000 distinct CDR3 sequences, with about 20% found just once. With regard to this clonotype: Its specificity is not known.

This chain connects TRBV6-1 to TRBJ2-1, with 9 bases that match TRBD2. The sequencing input was blood. The TCR was taken from a man aged 25 to 40 with Graves' ophthalmopathy. CDR3: CASAGGPNEQFF. CDR3 DNA sequence: TGTGCCAGCGCGGGAGGGCCCAATGAGCAGTTCTTC.